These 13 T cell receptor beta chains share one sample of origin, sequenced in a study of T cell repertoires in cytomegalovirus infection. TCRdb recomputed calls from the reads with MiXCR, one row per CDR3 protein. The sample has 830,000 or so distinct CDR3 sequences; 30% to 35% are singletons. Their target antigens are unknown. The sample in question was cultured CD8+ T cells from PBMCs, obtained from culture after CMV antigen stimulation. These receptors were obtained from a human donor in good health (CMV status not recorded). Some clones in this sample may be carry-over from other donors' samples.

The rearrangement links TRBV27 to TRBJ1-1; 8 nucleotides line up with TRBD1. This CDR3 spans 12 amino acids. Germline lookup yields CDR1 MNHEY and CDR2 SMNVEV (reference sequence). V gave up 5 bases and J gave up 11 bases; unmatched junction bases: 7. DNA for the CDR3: TGTGCCAGCAGTCCTTGGACAGGGCACGCTTTCTTT. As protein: CASSPWTGHAFF.

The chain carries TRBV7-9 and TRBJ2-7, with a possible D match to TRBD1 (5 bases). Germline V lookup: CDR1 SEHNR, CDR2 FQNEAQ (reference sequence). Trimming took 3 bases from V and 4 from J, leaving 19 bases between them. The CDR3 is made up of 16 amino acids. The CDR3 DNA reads TGTGCCAGCAGCTTGTCCCAGGGTCCCACTTCTTACGAGCAGTACGTC. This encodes CASSLSQGPTSYEQYV.

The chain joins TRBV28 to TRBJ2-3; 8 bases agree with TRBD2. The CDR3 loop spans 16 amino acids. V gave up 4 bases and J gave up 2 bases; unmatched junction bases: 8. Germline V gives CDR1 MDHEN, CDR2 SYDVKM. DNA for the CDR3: TGTGCCAGCAGTTCTCTTAGCGGGGACGCCACAGATACGCAGTATTTT. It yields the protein CASSSLSGDATDTQYF.

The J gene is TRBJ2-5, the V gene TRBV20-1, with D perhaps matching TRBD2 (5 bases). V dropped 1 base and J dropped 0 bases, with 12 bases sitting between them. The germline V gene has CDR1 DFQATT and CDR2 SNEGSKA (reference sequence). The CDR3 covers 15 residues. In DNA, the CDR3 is TGCAGTGCTAGAGCCGCGGGCCAAGACCAAGAGACCCAGTACTTC. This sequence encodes CSARAAGQDQETQYF.

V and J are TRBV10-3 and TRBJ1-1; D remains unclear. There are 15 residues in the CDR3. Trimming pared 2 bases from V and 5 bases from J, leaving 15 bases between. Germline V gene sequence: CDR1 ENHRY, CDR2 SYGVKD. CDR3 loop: CAISEVGELGTEAFF. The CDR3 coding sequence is TGTGCCATCAGTGAGGTCGGGGAGCTGGGGACTGAAGCTTTCTTT.

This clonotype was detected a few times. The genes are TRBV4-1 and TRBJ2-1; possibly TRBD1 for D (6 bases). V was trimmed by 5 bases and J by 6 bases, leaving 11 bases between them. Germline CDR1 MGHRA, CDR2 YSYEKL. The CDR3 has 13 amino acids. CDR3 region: CASSAGQLNEQFF. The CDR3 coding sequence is TGCGCCAGCAGCGCCGGACAGCTCAATGAGCAGTTCTTC.

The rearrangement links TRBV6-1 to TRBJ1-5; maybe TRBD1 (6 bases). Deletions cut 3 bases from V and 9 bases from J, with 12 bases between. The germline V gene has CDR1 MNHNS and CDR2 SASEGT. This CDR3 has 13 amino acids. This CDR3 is CASSEKGGWPQHF. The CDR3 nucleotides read TGTGCCAGCAGTGAGAAGGGGGGATGGCCCCAGCATTTT.

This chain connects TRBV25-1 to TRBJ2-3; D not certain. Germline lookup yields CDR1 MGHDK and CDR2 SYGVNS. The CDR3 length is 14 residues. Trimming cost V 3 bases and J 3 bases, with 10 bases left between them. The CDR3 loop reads CASSEVAPTDTQYF. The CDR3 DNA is TGTGCCAGCAGTGAGGTGGCACCGACAGATACGCAGTATTTT.

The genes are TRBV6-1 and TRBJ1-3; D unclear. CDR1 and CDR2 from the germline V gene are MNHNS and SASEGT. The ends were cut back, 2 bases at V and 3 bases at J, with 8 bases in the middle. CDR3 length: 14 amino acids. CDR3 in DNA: TGTGCCAGCAGTGAAATCGGGGATGGAAACACCATATATTTT. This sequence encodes CASSEIGDGNTIYF.

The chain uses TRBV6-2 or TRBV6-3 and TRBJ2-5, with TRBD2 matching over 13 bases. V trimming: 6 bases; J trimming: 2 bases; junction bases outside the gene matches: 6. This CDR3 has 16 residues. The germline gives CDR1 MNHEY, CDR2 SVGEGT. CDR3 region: CASRRLAGGLQETQYF. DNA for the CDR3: TGTGCCAGCAGGCGACTAGCGGGGGGCCTACAAGAGACCCAGTACTTC.

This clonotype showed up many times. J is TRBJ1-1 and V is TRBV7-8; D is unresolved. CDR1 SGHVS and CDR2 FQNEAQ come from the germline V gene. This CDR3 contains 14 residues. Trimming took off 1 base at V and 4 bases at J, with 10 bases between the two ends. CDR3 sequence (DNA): TGTGCCAGCAGCTTAGGAGGAACCGGCACTGAAGCTTTCTTT. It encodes CASSLGGTGTEAFF. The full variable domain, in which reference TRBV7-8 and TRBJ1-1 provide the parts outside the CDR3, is GAGVSQSPRYKVAKRGQDVALRCDPISGHVSLFWYQQALGQGPEFLTYFQNEAQLDKSGLPSDRFFAERPEGSVSTLKIQRTQQEDSAVYLCASSLGGTGTEAFFGQGTRLTVV.

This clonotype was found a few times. The CDR3 DNA is TGTGCCAGCAGTGAAAGGCCAGGGGGAACCTATAATTCACCCCTCCACTTT. Protein product: CASSERPGGTYNSPLHF. The chain is built from TRBV6-1 and TRBJ1-6; 7 bases are shared with TRBD1. The germline CDR1 and CDR2 sequences are MNHNS and SASEGT. This CDR3 has 17 amino acids. Trimming cost V 2 bases and J 2 bases; bases outside gene matches: 6.

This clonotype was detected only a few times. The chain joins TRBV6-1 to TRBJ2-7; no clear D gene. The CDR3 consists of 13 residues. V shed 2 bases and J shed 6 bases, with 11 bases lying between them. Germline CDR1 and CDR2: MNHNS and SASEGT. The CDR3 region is CASSEPRILEQYV. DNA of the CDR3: TGTGCCAGCAGTGAACCCAGGATTCTCGAGCAGTACGTC.